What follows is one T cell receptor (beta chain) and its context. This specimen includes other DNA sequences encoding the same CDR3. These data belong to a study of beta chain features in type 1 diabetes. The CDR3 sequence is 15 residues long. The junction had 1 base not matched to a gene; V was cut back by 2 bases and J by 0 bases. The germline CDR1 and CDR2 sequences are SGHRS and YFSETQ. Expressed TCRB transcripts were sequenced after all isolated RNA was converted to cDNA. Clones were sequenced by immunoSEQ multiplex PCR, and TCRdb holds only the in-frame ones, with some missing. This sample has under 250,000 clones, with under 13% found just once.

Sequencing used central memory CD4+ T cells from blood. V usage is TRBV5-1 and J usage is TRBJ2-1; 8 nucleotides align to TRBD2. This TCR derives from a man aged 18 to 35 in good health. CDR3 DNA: TGCGCCAGCAGCTTAGCGGGAGTCTCCTACAATGAGCAGTTCTTC. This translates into CASSLAGVSYNEQFF.